The 6 T cell receptor beta chains presented below share a single source sample, sequenced in a study of shared clonotypes between healthy human individuals. Only in-frame clones appear in the TCRdb table, and some are missing; sequencing was by immunoSEQ multiplex PCR. The table lists 2.3 million or so clones, over 85% of them singletons. The material sequenced was naive CD4+ T cells from PBMCs. Indicated subset: CD45RA+ positively selected. These receptors were collected from a man younger than 35 in good health. Some clones in this sample may be carry-over from other donors' samples.

Of note for this clone: The sample carries other DNA sequences with the same CDR3. The CDR3 region is CSVRRDTGELFF. CDR3 DNA sequence: TGCAGCGTTAGGAGGGACACCGGGGAGCTGTTTTTT. The rearrangement uses TRBV29-1 and TRBJ2-2, with D possibly being TRBD2 (6 bases). Trimming took 5 bases from V and 3 from J, leaving 7 bases between them. The CDR3 covers 12 residues. Germline loops: CDR1 SQVTM, CDR2 ANQGSEA.

The rearrangement uses TRBV7-2 and TRBJ2-1; D is uncertain. Germline CDR1 reads SGHTA; CDR2 reads FQGNSA. Trimming cost V 0 bases and J 10 bases, with 13 bases left between them. This CDR3 region has 14 residues. CDR3 bases: TGTGCCAGCAGCTTAGCGCTTGTATTAAAAGAGCAGTTCTTC. The encoded protein is CASSLALVLKEQFF.

The chain carries TRBV6-5 and TRBJ2-7; D not resolved. Germline CDR1 is MNHEY and CDR2 is SVGAGI. There are 16 residues in the CDR3. V was pared by 2 bases and J by 3 bases, with 17 bases between. CDR3 coding DNA: TGTGCCAGCAGTTACAATGTATATCCGGGCGGCTACGAGCAGTACTTC. Amino acids: CASSYNVYPGGYEQYF.

J is TRBJ2-3 and V is TRBV7-2, with 15 bases matching TRBD2. V was clipped by 5 bases and J by 6 bases; unmatched bases: 6. The CDR3 sequence is 16 residues long. The germline CDR1 and CDR2 sequences are SGHTA and FQGNSA. The CDR3 region is CASSTGLAGGPDTQYF. CDR3 coding DNA: TGTGCCAGCAGCACCGGACTAGCGGGAGGGCCGGATACGCAGTATTTT.

This chain links TRBV7-9 with TRBJ2-7, with D unclear. The germline gives CDR1 SEHNR, CDR2 FQNEAQ (reference sequence). The V gene lost 4 bases and the J gene lost 1 base, with 11 bases spanning the gap. This CDR3 contains 14 residues. The CDR3 region is CASSSDTKSYEQYF. CDR3 sequence (DNA): TGTGCCAGCAGCTCTGACACGAAATCCTACGAGCAGTACTTC.

The rearrangement joins TRBV11-2 to TRBJ2-7, with D maybe TRBD1 (5 bases). Trimming stripped 5 bases from V and 6 bases from J, with 17 bases between. Germline V gene sequence: CDR1 SGHAT, CDR2 FQNNGV. This CDR3 is 14 amino acids long. The CDR3 sequence: CASSDQTRVSEQYF. CDR3 coding DNA: TGTGCCAGCAGCGATCAAACCAGGGTGAGCGAGCAGTACTTC.